What follows is one TCR beta chain and its context. The target antigen is unknown. Germline and junction disagree at one end, which may indicate a read error. These data belong to a study of siplizumab effects on memory and regulatory T cells. General study results and limits: Siplizumab produced a significant drop in alloreactive sequences attributable to unstimulated CD4+ memory cells.

The data were produced by immunoSEQ multiplex PCR, yet TCRdb's version contains in-frame clones alone and is incomplete. The profile shows about 98,000 clones, approximately 90% of them singletons. There are 11 residues in the CDR3. Per the germline V gene, CDR1 is SGHRS and CDR2 is YFSETQ. This chain joins TRBV5-1 and TRBJ2-7, with a weak D call TRBD1 (5 bases). What was sequenced was CD4+ T cells sorted from blood. This sequence was found in a human donor in good health. Here the CDR3 DNA reads TGCGCCAGCAGCTTGGGGGCAGGGCTACACTTC. Its translation is CASSLGAGLHF.